Given below is one TCR beta chain in context. Germline V gene sequence: CDR1 MGHDK, CDR2 SYGVNS. This CDR3 comprises 16 residues. V lost 1 base, J lost 3 bases, and 5 bases stayed unmatched. The data belong to a study of blood T cell repertoires in COVID-19. Study details: Researchers got acute and convalescent COVID-19 samples from the United States, Italy and Spain. Nucleic acid was either cDNA or gDNA, and it came from T cells, B-cell-depleted T cells, or PBMCs.

Authors' analysis steps: The authors estimated nucleated cell counts from reference gene primer amplification. Only in-frame clones appear in the TCRdb table, and some are missing; sequencing was by immunoSEQ multiplex PCR. V, J and clone size were drawn from that table, and D and trimming were deduced from the DNA. The sample has just under 150,000 clones, roughly 86% seen once. Material for sequencing was peripheral blood. The TCR originated in a woman aged 45-65 years with acute or convalescent COVID-19. V and J are TRBV25-1 and TRBJ2-1; 8 positions match TRBD2. The chain's CDR3 is CASSESGSGIYNEQFF. Written as DNA, the CDR3 is TGTGCCAGCAGTGAATCCGGTAGCGGGATCTACAATGAGCAGTTCTTC.